Below, 26 T cell receptor beta chains from the same sample are listed, as sequenced in a study of blood T cell repertoires in COVID-19. The protocol was immunoSEQ multiplex PCR, while the TCRdb copy is restricted to in-frame clones and leaves out a portion. The top ten clones hold 0.58% of a sample with around 76,000 clones, about 89% of them seen once. Sequences were obtained from peripheral blood. The receptors originated from a man aged 55 to 70 with acute or convalescent COVID-19.

The J gene is TRBJ2-3, the V gene TRBV7-8; the D gene is possibly TRBD2 (5 bases). Trimming removed 4 bases from V and 0 bases from J, with 11 bases in between. Per the germline V gene, CDR1 is SGHVS and CDR2 is FQNEAQ. The CDR3 runs 15 residues. The CDR3 DNA reads as TGTGCCAGCAGCTCGGAGGTCCCTAGCACAGATACGCAGTATTTT. Its translation is CASSSEVPSTDTQYF.

J is TRBJ1-6 and V is TRBV2; no reliable D call. Deletions cut 7 bases from V and 6 bases from J, with 13 bases between. This CDR3 contains 14 residues. From germline, CDR1 is SNHLY and CDR2 FYNNEI. The CDR3, as DNA: TGTGCCAGCATAGGAGGCAGGACTAATTCACCCCTCCACTTT. Encoded protein: CASIGGRTNSPLHF. Together with reference TRBV2 and TRBJ1-6, the CDR3 gives the full variable domain: EPEVTQTPSHQVTQMGQEVILRCVPISNHLYFYWYRQILGQKVEFLVSFYNNEISEKSEIFDDQFSVERPDGSNFTLKIRSTKLEDSAMYFCASIGGRTNSPLHFGNGTRLTVT.

This clone was picked up a small number of times. The chain uses TRBV3-1 (or the pseudogene TRBV3-2) and TRBJ1-2; 9 bases align to TRBD1. The CDR3 loop spans 15 amino acids. The trim removed 5 bases at V and 6 bases at J, leaving 10 bases unmatched. Germline V CDR1 and CDR2: LGHDT, YNNKEL (reference sequence). The CDR3 DNA sequence: TGTGCCAGCAGCACGCGGGACAGGGTGGGTGATGGCTACACCTTC. It codes for CASSTRDRVGDGYTF.

A word on this clone: At the DNA level, this CDR3 is encoded by other sequences in the same sample as well. The V gene is TRBV5-1, the J gene TRBJ2-3; D gene uncertain. V was clipped by 0 bases and J by 0 bases, with 5 bases between them. CDR3 length: 14 residues. The germline CDR1 and CDR2 sequences are SGHRS and YFSETQ. DNA of the CDR3: TGCGCCAGCAGCTTGGGGCCCAGCACAGATACGCAGTATTTT. Encoded protein: CASSLGPSTDTQYF.

The V and J genes are TRBV19 and TRBJ2-1, with TRBD2 identical over 8 bases. Trimming cost V 3 bases and J 0 bases; bases outside gene matches: 4. CDR1 and CDR2 from the germline V gene are LNHDA and SQIVND (reference sequence). The CDR3 extends over 16 amino acids. DNA for the CDR3: TGTGCCAGTAGTATCACTAGCGGAGGCTCCTACAATGAGCAGTTCTTC. Amino acid sequence: CASSITSGGSYNEQFF.

This chain links TRBV2 with TRBJ2-5, with D possibly TRBD2 on 6 matching bases. V was pared by 7 bases and J by 4 bases, with 22 bases between. The CDR3 consists of 16 residues. The V gene's germline CDR1 is SNHLY and CDR2 FYNNEI. CDR3 loop: CASTPRGDSPGETQYF. CDR3 nucleotides: TGTGCCAGCACCCCGCGAGGGGACTCTCCCGGAGAGACCCAGTACTTC.

This clone was detected once. The V gene is TRBV7-3, the J gene TRBJ2-3, with 8 bases aligning to TRBD2. The CDR3 length is 15 residues. Losses at the gene ends were 4 bases for V and 6 bases for J; bases not matched to a gene: 9. CDR1 and CDR2 from the germline V gene are SGHTA and FQGTGA. As DNA, the CDR3 is TGTGCCAGCAGCTCGAGCGGGGGTGCTGGGGATACGCAGTATTTT. The encoded protein is CASSSSGGAGDTQYF.

The chain links TRBV27 to TRBJ2-7; TRBD1 aligns across 9 bases. Trimming at V came to 5 bases and at J to 3 bases, leaving 8 bases not matched to a gene. CDR3 length equals 15 residues. CDR1 is MNHEY, CDR2 SMNVEV, per germline (reference sequence). The CDR3 loop reads CASSADRGFIYEQYF. The CDR3 region has the DNA TGTGCCAGCAGTGCCGACAGGGGGTTTATCTACGAGCAGTACTTC.

This chain connects TRBV5-4 to TRBJ2-5; D remains ambiguous. In germline, CDR1 is SGHNT, CDR2 YYREEE (reference sequence). The CDR3 has 14 amino acids. V lost 1 base, J lost 4 bases, and 11 bases lay in between. The CDR3 sequence is CASSLWQVRETQYF. The CDR3 nucleotides read TGTGCCAGCAGCTTGTGGCAGGTCCGAGAGACCCAGTACTTC.

This clone came up once. The chain uses TRBV9 and TRBJ1-3; no clear D. The V and J ends lost 2 bases and 0 bases respectively, with 9 bases between them. Looked up from germline, CDR1 is SGDLS and CDR2 is YYNGEE. The CDR3 is made up of 15 amino acids. The CDR3 here is CASSVDGDSGNTIYF. The CDR3 DNA is TGTGCCAGCAGCGTCGACGGGGACTCTGGAAACACCATATATTTT. The full variable domain, in which reference TRBV9 and TRBJ1-3 provide the parts outside the CDR3, is DSGVTQTPKHLITATGQRVTLRCSPRSGDLSVYWYQQSLDQGLQFLIQYYNGEERAKGNILERFSAQQFPDLHSELNLSSLELGDSALYFCASSVDGDSGNTIYFGEGSWLTVV.

The chain uses TRBV6-5 and TRBJ1-1; D unresolved. Germline V CDR1 and CDR2: MNHEY, SVGAGI. V lost 8 bases and J 8 bases, leaving 12 bases between the germline ends. The CDR3 has 11 amino acids. The CDR3: CASPSWSEAFF. CDR3 bases: TGTGCCAGCCCCTCCTGGAGCGAAGCTTTCTTT.

To note about this clone: Compared with germline, one end of the junction differs, possibly owing to a read error. This sequence joins TRBV7-6 and TRBJ1-4; D remains unclear. There are 15 residues in the CDR3. CDR1 and CDR2 from the germline V gene are SGHVS and FNYEAQ. CDR3 in DNA: TGTGCCAGCAGCGTAGCGACGGGGATTAATGAAAAACTGTTTTTT. Its translation: CASSVATGINEKLFF.

This clone was observed a handful of times. The chain joins TRBV27 to TRBJ1-6; D is undetermined. CDR1 MNHEY and CDR2 SMNVEV come from the germline V gene (reference sequence). The CDR3 is made up of 14 amino acids. V shed 1 base and J shed 10 bases, with 11 bases lying between them. CDR3 in amino acids: CASSLLNQASPLHF. Written as DNA, the CDR3 is TGTGCCAGCAGTTTATTAAATCAGGCGTCACCCCTCCACTTT.

The chain combines TRBV5-5 with TRBJ2-3, with D possibly being TRBD2 (6 bases). V shed 0 bases and J shed 2 bases, with 10 bases lying between them. Germline CDR1 reads SGHKS; CDR2 reads YYEKEE (reference sequence). The CDR3 loop spans 15 amino acids. The CDR3: CASSLDGGTTDTQYF. CDR3 nucleotides: TGTGCCAGCAGCTTGGACGGAGGGACCACAGATACGCAGTATTTT.

The V and J genes are TRBV7-8 and TRBJ2-7; the match to TRBD1 covers 9 bases. The CDR3 extends over 15 amino acids. The V gene end was trimmed by 5 bases and the J gene end by 1 base; junction bases not matched to a gene: 6. The germline V gene has CDR1 SGHVS and CDR2 FQNEAQ. The CDR3 bases are TGTGCCAGCAGCAGCTTCGGGACAGGGTCCTACGAGCAGTACTTC. The encoded protein is CASSSFGTGSYEQYF.

The CDR3 reads CASGRPSQWGAYNEQFF. The CDR3 DNA follows: TGTGCTAGTGGCCGTCCTTCCCAGTGGGGGGCCTACAATGAGCAGTTCTTC. The chain links TRBV12-5 to TRBJ2-1; TRBD2 might be the D (6 bases). V was cut by 6 bases and J by 2 bases, with 20 bases left in between. CDR1 and CDR2 (germline): LGHNT, FRNRAP. The CDR3 runs to 17 residues.

V usage is TRBV19 and J usage is TRBJ1-6; 7 bases are shared with TRBD1. Germline V lookup: CDR1 LNHDA, CDR2 SQIVND (reference sequence). V lost 6 bases and J lost 1; bases outside the gene matches: 3. CDR3 length: 15 residues. CDR3 region: CASSEGASYNSPLHF. In DNA, the CDR3 is TGTGCCAGTAGCGAGGGGGCTTCCTATAATTCACCCCTCCACTTT.

The chain has TRBV7-9 and TRBJ1-2; D is uncertain. The CDR3 contains 13 residues. Germline V gives CDR1 SEHNR, CDR2 FQNEAQ (reference sequence). The germline V and J ends were trimmed by 1 base and 8 bases, with 11 bases remaining between them. The DNA of the CDR3 is TGTGCCAGCAGCTTAGAGAGTAGTTACGGCTACACCTTC. This translates into CASSLESSYGYTF.

This chain uses TRBV9 with TRBJ2-1; D possibly corresponds to TRBD1 (5 bases). Looked up from germline, CDR1 is SGDLS and CDR2 is YYNGEE. This CDR3 spans 17 amino acids. V gave up 4 bases and J gave up 0 bases, with 17 bases separating them. The CDR3 reads CASSHLDSVSSYNEQFF. The CDR3 DNA sequence: TGTGCCAGCAGCCATTTAGACAGCGTGAGCTCCTACAATGAGCAGTTCTTC.

The chain's CDR3 is CASTRGPNEKLFF. CDR3 nucleotides: TGTGCCAGCACCAGGGGGCCGAATGAAAAACTGTTTTTT. The chain is built from TRBV9 and TRBJ1-4, with 8 bases fitting TRBD1. The CDR3 is 13 residues long. Germline lookup yields CDR1 SGDLS and CDR2 YYNGEE. J gave up 5 bases and V 6 bases, and 3 bases lay outside the gene matches.

This chain links TRBV5-1 with TRBJ2-7; D remains unclear. This CDR3 comprises 14 residues. The germline V and J ends were trimmed by 5 bases and 3 bases, with 15 bases remaining between them. Germline CDR1 and CDR2: SGHRS and YFSETQ. The CDR3 is CASRNPGQNYEQYF. The CDR3 DNA reads as TGCGCCAGCAGAAACCCTGGGCAGAACTACGAGCAGTACTTC.

This clone was observed a single time. This chain connects TRBV5-1 to TRBJ2-3; D is perhaps TRBD1 (6 bases). V lost 3 bases, J lost 7 bases, and 9 bases lay in between. This CDR3 contains 12 residues. Germline CDR1 SGHRS, CDR2 YFSETQ. The CDR3 is CASSSGVNTQYF. The CDR3 DNA sequence: TGCGCCAGCAGCTCAGGGGTGAATACGCAGTATTTT.

This clone was recorded once. The chain carries TRBV29-1 and TRBJ2-7; TRBD1 matches 9 bases. CDR1 and CDR2 (germline): SQVTM, ANQGSEA. This CDR3 is 13 amino acids long. Germline trimming cut 4 bases from V and 0 bases from J; bases unmatched to any gene: 1. Here the CDR3 reads CSVGQGVSYEQYF. The CDR3 nucleotides read TGCAGCGTTGGACAGGGGGTCTCCTACGAGCAGTACTTC.

This clone has only one observation. The rearrangement uses TRBV20-1 and TRBJ1-1; D perhaps matches TRBD1 (5 bases). The CDR3 has 11 amino acids. Germline V gives CDR1 DFQATT, CDR2 SNEGSKA (reference sequence). V was pared by 2 bases and J by 7 bases, with 8 bases between. The CDR3 DNA follows: TGCAGTGCTAGAAAGGACAATGAAGCTTTCTTT. Protein product: CSARKDNEAFF.

The chain recombines TRBV25-1 with TRBJ1-2, with a tentative D call TRBD1 (6 bases). The V gene lost 6 bases and the J gene lost 8 bases, with 16 bases spanning the gap. The CDR3 extends over 13 amino acids. Germline CDR1 and CDR2: MGHDK and SYGVNS. This CDR3 reads CASSRGPITGYTF. The CDR3 bases are TGTGCCAGCAGCAGGGGCCCTATAACCGGCTACACCTTC.

The V and J genes are TRBV3-1 (or the pseudogene TRBV3-2) and TRBJ2-1, with 11 bases that match TRBD2. The germline V gene has CDR1 LGHDT and CDR2 YNNKEL (reference sequence). The CDR3 loop spans 14 amino acids. V shed 1 base, J shed 10 bases, and the junction held 3 bases outside the gene matches. For the CDR3, the DNA is TGTGCCAGCAGCCAAGGACTAGCGGGAAGGGAGCAGTTCTTC. Amino acids: CASSQGLAGREQFF.